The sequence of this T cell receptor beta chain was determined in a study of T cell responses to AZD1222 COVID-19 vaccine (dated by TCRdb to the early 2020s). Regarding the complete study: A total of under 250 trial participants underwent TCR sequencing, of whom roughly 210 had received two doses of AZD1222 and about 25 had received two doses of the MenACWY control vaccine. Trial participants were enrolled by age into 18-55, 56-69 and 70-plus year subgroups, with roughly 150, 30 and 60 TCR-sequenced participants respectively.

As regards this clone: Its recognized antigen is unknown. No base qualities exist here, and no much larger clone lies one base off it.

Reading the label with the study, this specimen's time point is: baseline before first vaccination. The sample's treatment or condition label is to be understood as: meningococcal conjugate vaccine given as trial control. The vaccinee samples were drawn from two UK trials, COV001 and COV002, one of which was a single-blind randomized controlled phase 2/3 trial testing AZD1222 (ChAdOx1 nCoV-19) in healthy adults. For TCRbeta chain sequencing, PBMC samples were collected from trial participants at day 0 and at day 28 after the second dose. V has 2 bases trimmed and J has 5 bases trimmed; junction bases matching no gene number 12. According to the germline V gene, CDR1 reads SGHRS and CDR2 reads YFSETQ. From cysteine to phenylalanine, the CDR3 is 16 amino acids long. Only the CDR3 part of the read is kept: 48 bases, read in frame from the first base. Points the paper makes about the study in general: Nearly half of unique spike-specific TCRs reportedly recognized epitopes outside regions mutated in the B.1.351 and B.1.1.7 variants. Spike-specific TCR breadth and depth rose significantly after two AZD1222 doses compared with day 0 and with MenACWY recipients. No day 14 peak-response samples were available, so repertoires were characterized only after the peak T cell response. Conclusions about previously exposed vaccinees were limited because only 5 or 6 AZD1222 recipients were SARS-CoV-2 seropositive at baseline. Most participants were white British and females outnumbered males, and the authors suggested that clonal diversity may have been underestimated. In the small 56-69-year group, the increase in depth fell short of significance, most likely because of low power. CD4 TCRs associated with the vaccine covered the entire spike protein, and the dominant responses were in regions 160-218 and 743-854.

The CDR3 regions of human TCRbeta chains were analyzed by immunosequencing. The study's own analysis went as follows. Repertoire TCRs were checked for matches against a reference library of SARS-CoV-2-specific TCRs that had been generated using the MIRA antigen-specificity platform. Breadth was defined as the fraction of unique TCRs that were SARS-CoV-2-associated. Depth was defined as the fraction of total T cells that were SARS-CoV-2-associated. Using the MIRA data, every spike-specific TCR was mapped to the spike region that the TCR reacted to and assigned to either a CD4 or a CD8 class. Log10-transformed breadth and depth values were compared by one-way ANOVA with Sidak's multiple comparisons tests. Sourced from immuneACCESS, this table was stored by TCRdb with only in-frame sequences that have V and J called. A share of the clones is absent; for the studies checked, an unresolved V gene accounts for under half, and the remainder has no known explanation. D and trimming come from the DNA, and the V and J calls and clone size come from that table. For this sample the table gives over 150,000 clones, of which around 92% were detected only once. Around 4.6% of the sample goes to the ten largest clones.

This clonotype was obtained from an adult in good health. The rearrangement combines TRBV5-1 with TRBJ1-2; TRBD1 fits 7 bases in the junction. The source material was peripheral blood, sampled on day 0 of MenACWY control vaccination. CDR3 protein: CASSLGRTGSFYGYTF. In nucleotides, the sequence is TGCGCCAGCAGCTTAGGACGGACAGGAAGCTTTTATGGCTACACCTTC.